This T cell receptor (beta chain) was captured in a study of blood T cell repertoires in COVID-19 (dated by TCRdb to the early 2020s). About the investigation overall: Samples covering the acute and convalescent phases of COVID-19 were provided by collaborators in the United States, Italy and Spain. A de-identified subject ID, COVID-19 status, age in years and sex were almost always included in the sample metadata. The repertoires were released in a freely available public database intended as a resource for research on the immune response to SARS-CoV-2. Where available, HLA class I and class II types were obtained from metadata supplied by the sample provider rather than from assay-based typing. The material from the prospective study consisted of cDNA or gDNA derived from T cells, B-cell-depleted T cells, or PBMCs. The dataset comprised deeply sampled blood TCRbeta repertoires from subjects exposed to, actively infected with, or recovered from COVID-19. The samples were drawn from two sources: the first 160 participants of the ongoing ImmuneRACE study, and fewer than 1,500 subjects contributed by 6 global collaborators.

For CDR1 and CDR2, the germline V gene lists WSHSY and SAAADI. V and J are truncated by 7 bases and 5 bases respectively, leaving an intervening sequence of 8 bases. Including the terminal cysteine and phenylalanine, the CDR3 comprises 11 residues. The read is trimmed to its CDR3 DNA, 33 bases read in frame from base 1. TCRbeta CDR3 regions were amplified from genomic DNA using the immunoSEQ Assay, a bias-controlled multiplex PCR. The study's own analysis went as follows. The number of nucleated cells in each sample was estimated from the amplification of reference gene primers within the assay. Sequence reads were collapsed and filtered to measure the absolute abundance of every unique TCRbeta CDR3 rearrangement. For each sample, productive Simpson clonality was calculated by taking the square root of Simpson's diversity index across productive rearrangements. Not all clones reach the TCRdb copy of this immuneACCESS table, which keeps in-frame sequences only. Checked studies attribute under half of the gap to unresolved V genes and leave the rest unexplained. The D gene and trimming were derived from the DNA, and the V and J assignments and clone size from that table. This sample comprises 200,000 to 300,000 clones, nearly 90% of them detected only once. In total, the top ten clones hold roughly 3% of the sample.

Collaborating institutions collected whole blood in K2EDTA tubes following their own protocols. For TCRbeta analysis, collaborators shipped samples in one of three forms: frozen whole blood, isolated PBMCs, or DNA extracted from either of those sample types. Comments on this clone: Its antigen is unknown. Per-base quality was not reported, and no clone a single base away is much larger than it.

The study at large found these results: Clinical and demographic metadata were provided uncurated, with the amount varying by source and participant.

The source material was peripheral blood. This TCR was sampled from a man aged 18 to 30 with active or convalescent COVID-19. The chain is assembled from TRBV10-2 and TRBJ1-2; TRBD1 might be the D gene, on 5 matching bases. DNA sequence: TGCGCCAGCATGGGGACTTATGGCTACACCTTC. It translates as CASMGTYGYTF.